A selection of T cell receptor beta chains follows, all from one sample in a study of T cells expressing NK-cell markers. TCRdb re-called the 5' RACE reads, yielding one record per CDR3 amino acid sequence without DNA. The data show 200,000 to 300,000 distinct CDR3 sequences, and the top ten clones hold more than 3.5%. The sample consisted of blood T cells: a sorted CD56 or NKG2C T cell subset, CD4+ or CD8+ T cells, or bulk PBMC T cells (not recorded which). These receptors all come from a woman between 18 and 70 years old in good health. Both conserved end residues are part of each CDR3.

V: TRBV7-2; J: TRBJ2-1; CDR3: CASSFIQPLAGEQFF
V: TRBV4-2; J: TRBJ1-1; CDR3: CASSQRDRGLTEAFF
V: TRBV7-2; J: TRBJ2-1; CDR3: CASSSGTSGGARNEQFF
V: TRBV12-3/TRBV12-4; J: TRBJ1-1; CDR3: CASSFGQWDTEAFF
V: TRBV5-4; J: TRBJ2-1; CDR3: CASSFPGSSYNEQFF
V: TRBV4-3; J: TRBJ2-3; CDR3: CASSLTSRLAGDTQYF
V: TRBV29-1; J: TRBJ2-3; CDR3: CSVPKPQMMGLAGYTDTQYF
V: TRBV28; J: TRBJ2-1; CDR3: CASSLPGVPYNEQFF
V: TRBV7-3; J: TRBJ2-4; CDR3: CASSLSPTLGKNIQYF
V: TRBV4-3; J: TRBJ2-1; CDR3: CASSQDPRELWNEQFF
V: TRBV12-3/TRBV12-4; J: TRBJ2-3; CDR3: CASRLTGGTDTQYF
V: TRBV7-2; J: TRBJ2-3; CDR3: CASSLARTTSTDTQYF
V: TRBV7-2; J: TRBJ2-2; CDR3: CASTQLRGGELFF
V: TRBV20-1; J: TRBJ1-1; CDR3: CSARDGGSDTEAFF
V: TRBV20-1; J: TRBJ2-2; CDR3: CSARRPSDTGELFF
V: TRBV21-1; J: TRBJ2-7; CDR3: CASTEGVGERLYEQYF
V: TRBV27; J: TRBJ1-6; CDR3: CASSLRFGQPNSPLHF
V: TRBV20-1; J: TRBJ1-5; CDR3: CSARDSVSKNQPQHF
V: TRBV5-1; J: TRBJ2-3; CDR3: CASRSQRDATDTQYF
V: TRBV5-1; J: TRBJ2-4; CDR3: CASSPGQNPIQYF
V: TRBV7-7; J: TRBJ2-2; CDR3: CASSLAQGAFTGELFF
V: TRBV28; J: TRBJ1-1; CDR3: CASSPSNLATEAFF
V: TRBV20-1; J: TRBJ1-1; CDR3: CSASLHGQKNTEAFF
V: TRBV5-1; J: TRBJ2-5; CDR3: CASSSLFGAGKQETQYF
V: TRBV19; J: TRBJ2-2; CDR3: CASSTQGVPGELFF
V: TRBV6-5; J: TRBJ1-4; CDR3: CASSSDRATNEKLFF
V: TRBV5-1; J: TRBJ2-1; CDR3: CASSLPPYNEQFF
V: TRBV7-2; J: TRBJ2-5; CDR3: CASSLSYGQETQYF
V: TRBV20-1; J: TRBJ2-1; CDR3: CSARVREGVRGEQFF
V: TRBV5-5; J: TRBJ2-1; CDR3: CASSLPKEQFF
V: TRBV5-5; J: TRBJ2-1; CDR3: CASSPPRGSDSFEQFF
V: TRBV4-2; J: TRBJ1-2; CDR3: CASSQNSGGGDGYTF
V: TRBV9; J: TRBJ1-2; CDR3: CASSVTGTRDNNYGYTF
V: TRBV15; J: TRBJ1-5; CDR3: CATSRVAGAYQPQHF
V: TRBV12-2; J: TRBJ2-5; CDR3: CASRCRLAGGQETQYF
V: TRBV11-2; J: TRBJ1-4; CDR3: CASSFNLGGNEKLFF
V: TRBV11-2; J: TRBJ2-1; CDR3: CASSRRGGNYNEQFF
V: TRBV28; J: TRBJ1-1; CDR3: CASSQLQARATEAFF
V: TRBV7-2; J: TRBJ1-3; CDR3: CASSHDSYSGNTIYF
V: TRBV20-1; J: TRBJ2-7; CDR3: CSAGVQGAYEQYF
V: TRBV7-2; J: TRBJ2-3; CDR3: CASSARGANTDTQYF
V: TRBV7-2; J: TRBJ2-5; CDR3: CASSLAGPGETQYF